Described below is a single T cell receptor (beta chain) sequence and its context. Its antigen has not been determined. No qualities accompany the bases; no much larger clone lies one base away. The entry originates in a study of blood T cell repertoires in COVID-19 (dated by TCRdb to the early 2020s). As for the study more broadly: Samples from collaborators originated in the United States, Italy and Spain and spanned both the acute and convalescent phases of COVID-19. The prospective study material was composed of cDNA or gDNA derived from T cells, B-cell-depleted T cells, or PBMCs. Subjects who had been exposed to COVID-19, were actively infected with it, or had recovered from it provided the deeply sampled blood TCRbeta repertoires that made up the dataset. The repertoires were made available in a free public database intended to serve as a resource for research on the immune response to SARS-CoV-2. The samples were drawn from the first 160 participants of the ongoing ImmuneRACE study and from under 1,500 subjects provided by 6 global collaborators. The sample metadata nearly always contained a de-identified subject ID, COVID-19 status, age in years and sex. HLA class I and class II types, where available, came from metadata supplied by the sample provider rather than from assay-based typing.

Findings and caveats that apply to the study as a whole: Clinical and demographic metadata were provided uncurated, with the amount varying by source and participant.

TCRbeta CDR3 regions were amplified from genomic DNA by means of the immunoSEQ Assay, a bias-controlled multiplex PCR. Per the source publication's procedure: Within the assay, amplification of reference gene primers was used to estimate how many nucleated cells each sample contained. Sequence reads were collapsed and filtered to measure the absolute abundance of every unique TCRbeta CDR3 rearrangement. For each sample, productive Simpson clonality was calculated as the square root of Simpson's diversity index across productive rearrangements. As stored in TCRdb, this immuneACCESS dataset retains in-frame rearrangements with V and J assigned. A fraction of the clones does not appear; measured against another copy, unresolved V genes explain less than half of the discrepancy, and the remainder lacks a known reason. V and J calls and clone size are those listed in that table; D and trimming were worked out from the DNA. This sample gives about 36,000 clones in total; just under 85% of them show up just once. The ten most abundant clones make up approximately 15% of the sample.

Collaborating institutions collected whole blood in K2EDTA tubes following their own protocols. Collaborator samples were shipped for TCRbeta analysis as frozen whole blood, isolated PBMCs, or DNA extracted from either sample type. The CDR3 starts with the cysteine, ends with the phenylalanine, and has 15 residues. Of all the DNA, just the CDR3 is kept, 45 bases in frame from base 1. The germline V gene (reference sequence) yields PRHDT for CDR1 and FYEKMQ for CDR2. For this chain, trimming is 6 bases at the V end and 5 bases at the J end, and the number of junction bases without a gene match is 11.

This receptor chain uses TRBV13 and TRBJ2-5, with 8 bases aligning to TRBD2. This receptor was obtained from a human donor in a cohort sampled during active COVID-19. Sequenced sample: peripheral blood. The DNA is TGTGCCAGCAGTTTCAACCGGGGGGGCCATGAGACCCAGTACTTC. The resulting protein is CASSFNRGGHETQYF. Extended through the reference TRBV13 and TRBJ2-5 proteins, this CDR3 yields the full variable domain: AAGVIQSPRHLIKEKRETATLKCYPIPRHDTVYWYQQGPGQDPQFLISFYEKMQSDKGSIPDRFSAQQFSDYHSELNMSSLELGDSALYFCASSFNRGGHETQYFGPGTRLLVL.